These 16 T cell receptor beta chains were sequenced from one sample in a study of shared clonotypes between healthy human individuals. TCRdb's table, derived via immunoSEQ multiplex PCR, lists solely in-frame clones and lacks some. The sample lists some 2,100,000 clones; nearly 97% were seen once. The sequencing input was naive CD4+ T cells sorted from blood. Subset of the sample: CD45RA+ positively selected. These receptors all stem from a man younger than 30 in good health.

About this clone: Other DNA sequences in this sample translate to the same CDR3. The genes are TRBV7-9 and TRBJ2-5, with D maybe TRBD1 (5 bases). Germline V gene sequence: CDR1 SEHNR, CDR2 FQNEAQ (reference sequence). V lost 2 bases and J lost 4, with 8 bases in between. This CDR3 comprises 13 residues. The CDR3 DNA is TGTGCCAGCAGCTTATCAGGGTCAGAGACCCAGTACTTC. It translates to CASSLSGSETQYF.

The gene calls are TRBV11-2 and TRBJ2-7; 7 bases line up with TRBD1. Unmatched junction bases numbered 14, after V lost 5 bases and J lost 4 bases. In germline, CDR1 is SGHAT, CDR2 FQNNGV. The CDR3 runs to 16 residues. The CDR3 is CASSPTTGQAFYEQYF. CDR3 bases: TGTGCCAGCAGCCCTACAACAGGACAGGCTTTTTACGAGCAGTACTTC.

The chain employs TRBV5-6 and TRBJ2-1; 9 bases match TRBD1. V was clipped by 0 bases and J by 4 bases; unmatched bases: 11. The CDR3 covers 18 residues. In germline, CDR1 is SGHDT, CDR2 YYEEEE. The CDR3 sequence is CASSLGRDRAKFYNEQFF. The CDR3 DNA follows: TGTGCCAGCAGCTTGGGCCGGGACAGGGCCAAGTTTTACAATGAGCAGTTCTTC.

The chain carries TRBV2 and TRBJ1-4; weak D call: TRBD1 (5 bases). This CDR3 comprises 15 residues. The germline V gene has CDR1 SNHLY and CDR2 FYNNEI. Trimming left V 6 bases short and J 0 bases short, with 11 bases between. CDR3 in amino acids: CASSIDRATNEKLFF. As DNA, the CDR3 is TGTGCCAGCAGCATCGACAGAGCAACTAATGAAAAACTGTTTTTT. The full variable domain, completed using reference TRBV2 and TRBJ1-4, is EPEVTQTPSHQVTQMGQEVILRCVPISNHLYFYWYRQILGQKVEFLVSFYNNEISEKSEIFDDQFSVERPDGSNFTLKIRSTKLEDSAMYFCASSIDRATNEKLFFGSGTQLSVL.

This clone was found a few times. The chain uses TRBV29-1 and TRBJ2-3; 7 bases agree with TRBD2. Germline-derived CDR1 and CDR2 are SQVTM and ANQGSEA. The CDR3 spans 13 residues. Trimming removed 5 bases from V and 6 bases from J; junction bases left unmatched: 8. The CDR3 DNA reads TGCAGCGTTCCTGCGGGAGTGGGTGATACGCAGTATTTT. Translation: CSVPAGVGDTQYF.

The V call is TRBV5-1, the J call TRBJ2-1, with 7 bases that match TRBD1. The CDR3 has 15 amino acids. The germline CDR1 and CDR2 sequences are SGHRS and YFSETQ. With V trimmed by 4 bases and J by 5 bases, 9 bases remained unmatched. The CDR3: CASSPEGTDHNEQFF. The CDR3 DNA sequence: TGCGCCAGCAGCCCGGAAGGGACAGATCACAATGAGCAGTTCTTC.

The rearrangement uses TRBV4-2 and TRBJ2-2; TRBD1 matches at 7 bases. The CDR3 is made up of 15 amino acids. Germline CDR1 LGHNA, CDR2 YNFKEQ. The V gene end was trimmed by 5 bases and the J gene end by 0 bases; junction bases not matched to a gene: 3. CDR3 residues: CASSGQVTNTGELFF. Written as DNA, the CDR3 is TGTGCCAGCAGCGGACAGGTTACGAACACCGGGGAGCTGTTTTTT.

This chain joins TRBV6-7 and TRBJ2-1; D is ambiguous. TRBV6-7 is filed as an ORF, its function uncertain. This CDR3 contains 14 residues. V dropped 9 bases and J dropped 5 bases, with 17 bases sitting between them. CDR3 residues: CARLPPRVNNEQFF. The CDR3 nucleotides are TGTGCCAGACTCCCCCCCCGGGTAAACAATGAGCAGTTCTTC.

J is TRBJ1-2 and V is TRBV2, with 7 bases that match TRBD1. Losses at the gene ends were 11 bases for V and 2 bases for J; bases not matched to a gene: 8. The CDR3 totals 13 residues. Germline CDR1 reads SNHLY; CDR2 reads FYNNEI. The CDR3 region is CASKAGQNYGYTF. The CDR3 DNA sequence: TGTGCCTCTAAAGCGGGACAGAACTATGGCTACACCTTC.

The chain links TRBV30 to TRBJ2-5, with D perhaps matching TRBD2 (6 bases). There are 13 residues in the CDR3. Looked up from germline, CDR1 is GTSNPN and CDR2 is SVGIG (reference sequence). V was trimmed by 3 bases and J by 5 bases, leaving 13 bases between them. CDR3 protein: CAWRAGLWETQYF. The CDR3 DNA reads TGTGCCTGGAGGGCGGGGTTATGGGAGACCCAGTACTTC.

The rearrangement uses TRBV5-4 and TRBJ1-4; tentative D call: TRBD1 (5 bases). CDR1 SGHNT and CDR2 YYREEE come from the germline V gene (reference sequence). Trimming left V 5 bases short and J 5 bases short, with 13 bases between. The CDR3 is made up of 14 amino acids. For the CDR3, the DNA is TGTGCCAGCAGTTATCCCGGGGGGAATGAAAAACTGTTTTTT. It yields the protein CASSYPGGNEKLFF.

The rearrangement joins TRBV30 to TRBJ2-3; possibly TRBD1 or TRBD2 for D (6 bases each). The CDR3 is 13 amino acids. Trimming removed 5 bases at V and 2 bases at J, with 11 bases between. Germline CDR1 GTSNPN, CDR2 SVGIG (reference sequence). CDR3 loop: CAWSGGVTDTQYF. The CDR3 DNA is TGTGCCTGGTCCGGGGGCGTCACAGATACGCAGTATTTT.

Written as DNA, the CDR3 is TGTGCCAGTAGTTTCACAGGGCTGGGTGAAAAACTGTTTTTT. It specifies CASSFTGLGEKLFF. This chain uses TRBV19 with TRBJ1-4, with TRBD1 as a possible D gene (6 bases). There are 14 residues in the CDR3. V lost 5 bases and J 7 bases, leaving 14 bases between the germline ends. CDR1 is LNHDA, CDR2 SQIVND, per germline (reference sequence).

The chain recombines TRBV27 with TRBJ2-7; 7 nucleotides align to TRBD1. With 5 bases clipped from V and 5 bases from J, the junction kept 6 bases outside the gene matches. The CDR3 contains 13 residues. Germline loops: CDR1 MNHEY, CDR2 SMNVEV (reference sequence). The DNA of the CDR3 is TGTGCCAGCAGTCCACGACAGGGAGACGAGCAGTACTTC. Translation: CASSPRQGDEQYF.

The chain carries TRBV10-2 and TRBJ1-5; D not resolved. In germline, CDR1 is WSHSY, CDR2 SAAADI. The CDR3 runs 17 residues. V was clipped by 4 bases and J by 2 bases, with 18 bases between them. CDR3 in amino acids: CASSGSRSSMGNQPQHF. In nucleotides, the CDR3 is TGCGCCAGCAGTGGGTCCAGAAGCTCAATGGGCAATCAGCCCCAGCATTTT.

J is TRBJ2-3 and V is TRBV7-6, with TRBD2 as a possible D gene (5 bases). The CDR3 has 16 amino acids. V lost 2 bases to trimming and J lost 2 bases, with 14 bases between them. The germline gives CDR1 SGHVS, CDR2 FNYEAQ. The CDR3 region is CASSLNGILITDTQYF. CDR3 DNA sequence: TGTGCCAGCAGCTTAAACGGGATTCTGATCACAGATACGCAGTATTTT.